The 23 T cell receptor beta chains below were found in one sample sequenced in a study of molecular identifiers for immune sequencing clone quantification. TCRdb fed the PCR reads into MiXCR, producing one record per CDR3 protein. The repertoire holds about 510,000 distinct CDR3 sequences, with about 25% as singletons. Sample: naive CD8+ T cells from blood, with Jurkat cell RNA spiked in. Subset indicated: FACS-sorted CD8+CD4-CCR7+CD45RA+ naive T cells. The source is a human donor in good health. Some libraries in this study had Jurkat cell RNA spiked in.

This clonotype showed up just a few times. The J gene is TRBJ2-7, the V gene TRBV2, with D perhaps matching TRBD1 or TRBD2 (5 bases each). CDR1 SNHLY and CDR2 FYNNEI come from the germline V gene. The V gene lost 3 bases and the J gene lost 3 bases, with 12 bases spanning the gap. This CDR3 comprises 14 residues. The CDR3 coding sequence is TGTGCCAGCAGTGAGAGGGACGTCCACTACGAGCAGTACTTC. The encoded protein is CASSERDVHYEQYF.

The rearrangement uses TRBV11-3 and TRBJ2-2; D might be TRBD2 (5 bases). Trimming pared 4 bases from V and 0 bases from J, leaving 15 bases between. This CDR3 comprises 17 residues. From germline, CDR1 is SGHNT and CDR2 YENEEA. CDR3 region: CASSSPTAGPNTGELFF. For the CDR3, the DNA is TGTGCCAGCAGCTCACCCACTGCGGGCCCGAACACCGGGGAGCTGTTTTTT.

The chain has TRBV7-9 and TRBJ1-2; D is unclear. CDR3 length: 12 amino acids. With 1 base removed from V and 10 bases from J, the gap between germline ends came to 10 bases. CDR1 and CDR2 (germline): SEHNR, FQNEAQ (reference sequence). The CDR3 sequence: CASSLDPTVYTF. The CDR3, as DNA: TGTGCCAGCAGCTTAGACCCCACGGTCTACACCTTC.

About this clonotype itself: A read error may explain this, as a much larger clone is one base away. The chain combines TRBV13 with TRBJ2-2; TRBD2 matches at 12 bases. V shed 3 bases and J 4 bases; nucleotides not matched to a gene: 9. This CDR3 region has 18 residues. Germline values: CDR1 PRHDT, CDR2 FYEKMQ (reference sequence). The CDR3 sequence: CASSFRLAGDSGTGELFF. The CDR3 nucleotides read TGTGCCAGCAGCTTCAGACTAGCGGGAGACTCTGGCACCGGGGAGCTGTTTTTT.

This clonotype was found many times. Written as DNA, the CDR3 is TGCAGTGCTCAGGACAGGGACGCCCCCCGATCCTACGAGCAGTACTTC. Amino acid sequence: CSAQDRDAPRSYEQYF. The chain uses TRBV20-1 and TRBJ2-7; 8 bases fit TRBD1. Germline lookup yields CDR1 DFQATT and CDR2 SNEGSKA (reference sequence). J gave up 1 base and V 5 bases, and 13 bases lay outside the gene matches. The CDR3 has 16 amino acids.

This clonotype was seen a few times. The chain combines TRBV6-2 or TRBV6-3 with TRBJ2-7; 8 nucleotides align to TRBD1. In germline, CDR1 is MNHEY, CDR2 SVGEGT. The length of the CDR3 is 15 residues. After removal of 7 bases from V and 3 bases from J, the junction contained 11 bases not matched to a gene. CDR3 DNA sequence: TGTGCCAGCAATACTCCAGGGACAGGCCACTACGAGCAGTACTTC. It yields the protein CASNTPGTGHYEQYF.

This CDR3 reads CASSSGGIDTQYF. CDR3 sequence (DNA): TGTGCCAGCAGTAGCGGGGGAATAGATACGCAGTATTTT. The chain links TRBV27 to TRBJ2-3; 8 bases are shared with TRBD2. Trimming took 5 bases from V and 5 from J; bases not matched to a gene: 3. From germline, CDR1 is MNHEY and CDR2 SMNVEV (reference sequence). The CDR3 is 13 residues long.

At least ten counts were recorded for this clonotype. The chain uses TRBV20-1 and TRBJ2-7, with D possibly being TRBD1 (5 bases). The ends were cut back, 0 bases at V and 4 bases at J, with 16 bases in the middle. CDR3 size: 15 residues. In germline, CDR1 is DFQATT, CDR2 SNEGSKA (reference sequence). CDR3 amino acids: CSARDMARVSYEQYF. The CDR3, as DNA: TGCAGTGCTAGAGATATGGCCAGGGTATCATACGAGCAGTACTTC.

The chain joins TRBV7-6 to TRBJ1-5, with D perhaps matching TRBD1 (5 bases). CDR1 and CDR2 (germline): SGHVS, FNYEAQ. This CDR3 is 12 amino acids long. V was trimmed by 1 base and J by 11 bases, leaving 9 bases between them. The CDR3 loop reads CASSLEGRAQHF. Here the CDR3 DNA reads TGTGCCAGCAGCTTAGAGGGGAGGGCCCAGCATTTT.

The table lists this clonotype with many counts. The chain joins TRBV4-2 to TRBJ2-7; 9 bases map to TRBD1. V shed 2 bases, J shed 5 bases, and the junction held 7 bases outside the gene matches. The CDR3 is 15 residues long. Germline V gene sequence: CDR1 LGHNA, CDR2 YNFKEQ. Here the CDR3 reads CASSQRTGGADEQYF. CDR3 coding DNA: TGTGCCAGCAGCCAACGAACAGGGGGCGCGGACGAGCAGTACTTC.

This clonotype has only a few counts. V is TRBV7-9 and J is TRBJ2-2, with D perhaps matching TRBD1 (6 bases). This CDR3 is built from 15 residues. V was shortened by 4 bases and J by 7 bases, with 16 bases between the two germline ends. The germline V gene has CDR1 SEHNR and CDR2 FQNEAQ (reference sequence). CDR3 bases: TGTGCCAGCAGCTCCCCCGTAGGGGGAATCGGGGAGCTGTTTTTT. Residues: CASSSPVGGIGELFF.

This clonotype occurred many times. The CDR3 DNA reads TGTGCCAGCAGACAGGGACAGGCTTCAACTAATGAAAAACTGTTTTTT. It encodes CASRQGQASTNEKLFF. V and J are TRBV7-2 and TRBJ1-4; 8 bases map to TRBD1. CDR3 length: 16 residues. The V gene end was trimmed by 6 bases and the J gene end by 0 bases; junction bases not matched to a gene: 6. Germline V CDR1 and CDR2: SGHTA, FQGNSA. Complete variable domain (other parts from reference TRBV7-2 and TRBJ1-4): GAGVSQSPSNKVTEKGKDVELRCDPISGHTALYWYRQSLGQGLEFLIYFQGNSAPDKSGLPSDRFSAERTGGSVSTLTIQRTQQEDSAVYLCASRQGQASTNEKLFFGSGTQLSVL.

The rearrangement joins TRBV10-3 to TRBJ2-5; perhaps D is TRBD1 or TRBD2 (5 bases each). The germline gives CDR1 ENHRY, CDR2 SYGVKD. The CDR3 is 15 residues long. Trimming left V 3 bases short and J 4 bases short, with 15 bases between. The CDR3 reads CAISEGESGGETQYF. The CDR3 DNA follows: TGTGCCATCAGTGAAGGAGAAAGTGGGGGAGAGACCCAGTACTTC.

This clonotype turned up a few times. The chain uses TRBV29-1 and TRBJ2-3, with 10 positions matching TRBD2. CDR3 length: 19 residues. The junction had 19 bases not matched to a gene; V was cut back by 1 base and J by 6 bases. Germline V gives CDR1 SQVTM, CDR2 ANQGSEA. The CDR3 DNA is TGCAGCGTTGAAGGGACACTAGGGACTAGCGCGGGCGGTCCGGATACGCAGTATTTT. It codes for CSVEGTLGTSAGGPDTQYF.

This chain joins TRBV7-7 and TRBJ2-2, with unresolved D. Trimming shortened V by 5 bases and J by 1 base, and 8 bases separated the two germline ends. Germline CDR1 and CDR2: SSHAT and FNYEAQ (reference sequence). The CDR3 is 14 amino acids. DNA of the CDR3: TGTGCCAGCAGCCCACAGCGGAACACCGGGGAGCTGTTTTTT. This codes for CASSPQRNTGELFF.

This clonotype has only a few counts. J is TRBJ1-5 and V is TRBV6-4, with 8 nucleotides matching TRBD1. The CDR3 consists of 15 residues. Trimming took 4 bases from V and 3 from J; bases not matched to a gene: 5. Germline CDR1 reads MRHNA; CDR2 reads SNTAGT. The CDR3 coding sequence is TGTGCCAGCAGTGGGACAGGGAGGAACAATCAGCCCCAGCATTTT. Amino acids: CASSGTGRNNQPQHF.

This clonotype was detected ten times or more. V gene TRBV19 combines with J gene TRBJ2-1, with D unresolved. From germline, CDR1 is LNHDA and CDR2 SQIVND (reference sequence). The germline V and J ends were trimmed by 9 bases and 2 bases, with 11 bases remaining between them. The CDR3 loop spans 13 amino acids. Here the CDR3 reads CASSWAAYNEQFF. Here the CDR3 DNA reads TGTGCCAGCAGTTGGGCAGCCTACAATGAGCAGTTCTTC.

This clonotype was picked up many times. V is TRBV6-2 or TRBV6-3 and J is TRBJ2-1; D gene ambiguous. This CDR3 is 12 amino acids long. Trimming removed 2 bases from V and 4 bases from J, with 3 bases in between. Germline V gene sequence: CDR1 MNHEY, CDR2 SVGEGT. The CDR3 DNA reads as TGTGCCAGCAGTTACAGGTACAATGAGCAGTTCTTC. Translated: CASSYRYNEQFF.

This chain connects TRBV12-3 or TRBV12-4 to TRBJ1-6, with D tentatively TRBD1 (5 bases). V was trimmed by 3 bases and J by 8 bases, leaving 17 bases between them. This CDR3 is built from 16 residues. DNA of the CDR3: TGTGCCAGCAGTTTCTTCGGGAATTTCAGGGATTCACCCCTCCACTTT. Protein: CASSFFGNFRDSPLHF.

The rearrangement joins TRBV3-1 to TRBJ1-2; no firm D call. V was cut by 7 bases and J by 3 bases, with 15 bases left in between. Germline CDR1 reads LGHDT; CDR2 reads YNNKEL (reference sequence). The CDR3 extends over 14 amino acids. CDR3 region: CASIPSRGDYGYTF. The CDR3 DNA sequence: TGTGCCAGCATCCCAAGCCGGGGTGACTATGGCTACACCTTC.

This clonotype was seen ten or more times. CDR3 DNA: TGCGCCAGCAGCGATGCTGACTATTACACAGATACGCAGTATTTT. Translated, it gives CASSDADYYTDTQYF. The rearrangement uses TRBV5-1 and TRBJ2-3; D might be TRBD2 (5 bases). Germline V CDR1 and CDR2: SGHRS, YFSETQ. V lost 4 bases and J 2 bases, leaving 14 bases between the germline ends. The CDR3 is made up of 15 amino acids.

Ten or more counts support this clonotype. V gene TRBV20-1 combines with J gene TRBJ2-5; D might be TRBD1 (5 bases). There are 13 residues in the CDR3. Per germline, CDR1 DFQATT and CDR2 SNEGSKA (reference sequence). Trimming shortened V by 4 bases and J by 0 bases, and 9 bases separated the two germline ends. The CDR3 loop reads CSAKTAYQETQYF. As DNA, the CDR3 is TGCAGTGCTAAGACAGCGTACCAAGAGACCCAGTACTTC.

This clonotype was seen repeatedly, ten times or more. The chain joins TRBV28 to TRBJ2-7; either TRBD1 or TRBD2 may fit D (5 bases each). Germline CDR1 is MDHEN and CDR2 is SYDVKM. The CDR3 spans 14 residues. The germline V and J ends were trimmed by 5 bases and 6 bases, with 17 bases remaining between them. The CDR3 nucleotides read TGTGCCAGCAGTCTGGCCACAGGAGGCGTCGAGCAGTACTTC. Amino acids: CASSLATGGVEQYF.